The clone carrying this T cell receptor beta chain was observed a handful of times. These data belong to a study of blood T cell repertoires in COVID-19. Looking at the study overall: PBMCs, B-cell-depleted T cells, or T cells were the source of the cDNA or gDNA that made up the material.

The method was immunoSEQ multiplex PCR; TCRdb's version includes in-frame clones alone and lacks a portion of them. Of approximately 200,000 clones listed, around 82% are singletons. The germline CDR1 and CDR2 sequences are LNHDA and SQIVND (reference sequence). The CDR3 sequence is 15 residues long. V dropped 1 base and J dropped 2 bases, with 9 bases sitting between them. Material: peripheral blood. The sequence came from a woman in her twenties or thirties who had recovered from COVID-19. The V gene is TRBV19, the J gene TRBJ1-5, with D perhaps TRBD1 (5 bases). The CDR3 DNA reads TGTGCCAGTAGTATAGTCAGGGCCGGCAATCAGCCCCAGCATTTT. Its translation: CASSIVRAGNQPQHF.